This T cell receptor beta chain was identified during a study of T cells in Graves' hyperthyroidism and ophthalmopathy. RNA transcripts served as the template for amplifying TCR beta CDR3 regions. The study used the HTBI primer set for a first-round RT-PCR of the TCR CDR3. A single record per CDR3 protein comes from TCRdb applying MiXCR to the multiplex PCR reads. The table records about 530,000 distinct CDR3 sequences, under 20% of them present only once. Every diagnosis used clinical symptoms, serum thyroxine and TRAb, thyroid ultrasound and orbital computed tomography. Notes on the study in general: Expanded thyroid clonotypes (above 0.001) were mostly also found in blood. Ophthalmopathy prediction by the model preceded onset by a median roughly 6.3 months.

This clonotype was found many times. The target antigen is unknown. The TCR was taken from a woman aged 18-29 years with Graves' ophthalmopathy. Input material: blood.

The DNA for the CDR3 is TGTGCCAGCAGCCTTAGTCACGGCACGCAGTATTTT. Translating it yields CASSLSHGTQYF. The J gene is TRBJ2-3, the V gene TRBV3-1; D unresolved. The germline gives CDR1 LGHDT, CDR2 YNNKEL (reference sequence). The V gene lost 4 bases and the J gene lost 9 bases, with 11 bases spanning the gap. The CDR3 sequence is 12 residues long.